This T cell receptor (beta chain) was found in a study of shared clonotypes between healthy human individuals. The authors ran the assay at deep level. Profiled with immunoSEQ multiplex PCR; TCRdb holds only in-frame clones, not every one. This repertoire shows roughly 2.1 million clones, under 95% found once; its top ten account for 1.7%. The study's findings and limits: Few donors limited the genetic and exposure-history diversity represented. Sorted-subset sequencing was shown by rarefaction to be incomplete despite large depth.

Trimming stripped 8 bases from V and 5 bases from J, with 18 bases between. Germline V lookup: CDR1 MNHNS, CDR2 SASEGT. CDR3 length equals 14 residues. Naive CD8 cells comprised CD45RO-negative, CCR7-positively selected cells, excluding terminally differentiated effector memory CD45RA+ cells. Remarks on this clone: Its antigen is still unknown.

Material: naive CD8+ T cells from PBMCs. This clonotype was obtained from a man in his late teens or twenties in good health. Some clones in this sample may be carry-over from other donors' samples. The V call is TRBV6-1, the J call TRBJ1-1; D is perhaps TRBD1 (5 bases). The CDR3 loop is CASPSLRGWTEAFF. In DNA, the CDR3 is TGTGCCAGCCCTTCCCTTAGGGGATGGACTGAAGCTTTCTTT.